The text below deals with one T cell receptor beta chain. Antigen specificity is unknown. The data derive from a study of T cell responses to AZD1222 COVID-19 vaccine. Study in general: Second-dose intervals near 4 or 12 weeks were combined.

Germline values: CDR1 SGHTA, CDR2 FQGNSA. Trimming shortened V by 5 bases and J by 10 bases, and 14 bases separated the two germline ends. The length of the CDR3 is 12 residues. TCRdb's copy holds only in-frame clones and misses some; the assay was immunoSEQ multiplex PCR. The table includes some 150,000 clones, about nine tenths detected once. Overall study results and limits: White British ancestry dominated among donors, who included more females, and clonal diversity was possibly underestimated.

The chain carries TRBV7-2 and TRBJ1-2, with a tentative D call TRBD1 (5 bases). The receptor was isolated from an adult in good health. The sample in question was peripheral blood, obtained on day 0 of AZD1222 vaccination. The chain's CDR3 is CASSDYGAVYTF. In DNA form, the CDR3 reads TGTGCCAGCAGCGATTATGGGGCAGTCTACACCTTC.